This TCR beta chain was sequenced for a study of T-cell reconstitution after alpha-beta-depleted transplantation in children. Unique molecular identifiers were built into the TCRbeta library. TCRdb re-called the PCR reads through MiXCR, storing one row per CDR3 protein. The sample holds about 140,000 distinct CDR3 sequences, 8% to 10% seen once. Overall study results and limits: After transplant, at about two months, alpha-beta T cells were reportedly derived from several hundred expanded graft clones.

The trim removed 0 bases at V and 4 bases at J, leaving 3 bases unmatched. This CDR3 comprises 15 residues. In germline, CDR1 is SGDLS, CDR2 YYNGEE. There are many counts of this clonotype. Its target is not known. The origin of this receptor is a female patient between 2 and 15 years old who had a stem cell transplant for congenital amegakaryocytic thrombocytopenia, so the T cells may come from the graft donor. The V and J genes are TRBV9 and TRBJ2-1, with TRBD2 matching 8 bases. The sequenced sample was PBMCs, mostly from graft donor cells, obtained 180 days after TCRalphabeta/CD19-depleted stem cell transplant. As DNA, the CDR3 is TGTGCCAGCAGCGTAGAGCTAGCGGGTTACAATGAGCAGTTCTTC. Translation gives CASSVELAGYNEQFF.